A single sample is the source of the 26 T cell receptor beta chains below, sequenced in a study of breast tumors, draining lymph nodes, adjacent tissues. TCRdb re-called the multiplex PCR reads through MiXCR, storing one row per CDR3 protein. The sample lists 150,000 to 250,000 distinct CDR3 sequences, around 29% occurring once. Breast cancer patients provided tissue from their axillary draining lymph nodes. The sequenced sample was axillary lymph node tissue. The source of these receptors is a female donor with breast cancer. Some clones in this sample may be carry-over from other donors' samples.

This clonotype was found many times. A much larger clone lies a single base off, so this may be a read error. The CDR3 coding sequence is TGTGCCAGCAGTGAAAGTCTTGTCCCGACCCAGTACTTC. Amino acid sequence: CASSESLVPTQYF. The rearrangement joins TRBV2 to TRBJ2-5, with D unclear. Germline V CDR1 and CDR2: SNHLY, FYNNEI. The CDR3 totals 13 residues. V lost 2 bases, J lost 7 bases, and 11 bases lay in between. The full variable domain, with the rest looked up from reference TRBV2 and TRBJ2-5, is EPEVTQTPSHQVTQMGQEVILRCVPISNHLYFYWYRQILGQKVEFLVSFYNNEISEKSEIFDDQFSVERPDGSNFTLKIRSTKLEDSAMYFCASSESLVPTQYFGPGTRLLVL.

There are many counts of this clonotype. The chain is built from TRBV7-3 and TRBJ1-6; no clear D gene. The CDR3 extends over 12 amino acids. Trimming removed 5 bases at V and 10 bases at J, with 9 bases between. Germline-derived CDR1 and CDR2 are SGHTA and FQGTGA. This CDR3 reads CASSPPPSPLHF. The DNA of the CDR3 is TGTGCCAGCAGCCCCCCCCCCTCACCCCTCCACTTT. Looking up the rest from reference TRBV7-3 and TRBJ1-6 gives the full variable domain: GAGVSQTPSNKVTEKGKYVELRCDPISGHTALYWYRQSLGQGPEFLIYFQGTGAADDSGLPNDRFFAVRPEGSVSTLKIQRTERGDSAVYLCASSPPPSPLHFGNGTRLTVT.

This clonotype occurred many times. The chain employs TRBV14 and TRBJ2-1; the D is unclear. V gave up 4 bases and J gave up 8 bases, with 21 bases separating them. The V gene's germline CDR1 is SGHDN and CDR2 FVKESK. This CDR3 contains 16 residues. The CDR3 DNA follows: TGTGCCAGCAGCCCCGGCGTTTGGGCCCATGCATATGAGCAGTTCTTC. It yields the protein CASSPGVWAHAYEQFF.

In DNA, the CDR3 is TGTGCCAGCAGTCACCCCCTGGGGTCAATCTACGAGCAGTACTTC. This translates into CASSHPLGSIYEQYF. The chain couples TRBV6-2 or TRBV6-3 to TRBJ2-7; D not certain. The germline V gene encodes CDR1 MNHEY and CDR2 SVGEGT. Trimming stripped 5 bases from V and 3 bases from J, with 17 bases between. This CDR3 region has 15 residues.

This rearrangement joins TRBV28 to TRBJ2-3; 11 positions match TRBD2. The CDR3 spans 17 residues. The junction had 10 bases not matched to a gene; V was cut back by 4 bases and J by 4 bases. Germline-derived CDR1 and CDR2 are MDHEN and SYDVKM. The CDR3 sequence is CASSSERLAGGPDTQYF. The CDR3 DNA reads as TGTGCCAGCAGTTCCGAAAGGCTAGCGGGAGGCCCAGATACGCAGTATTTT.

This clonotype was detected ten times or more. CDR3 nucleotide sequence: TGTGCCAGCAGCGACAGACGTGATCAGCCCCAGCATTTT. Residues: CASSDRRDQPQHF. The chain uses TRBV6-6 and TRBJ1-5; a weak D match, TRBD1 (5 bases). The germline V gene has CDR1 MNHNY and CDR2 SVGAGI (reference sequence). The CDR3 runs 13 residues. V gave up 6 bases and J gave up 5 bases, with 11 bases separating them.

Comments on this clonotype: The junction does not match germline at one end; this may be a read error. The chain is built from TRBV6-5 and TRBJ2-2; weak D call: TRBD1 (7 bases). This CDR3 has 19 amino acids. From germline, CDR1 is MNHEY and CDR2 SVGAGI. CDR3 residues: CASSHSPGAGGRITGELFF. The CDR3 region has the DNA TGTGCCAGCAGTCACTCGCCCGGGGCAGGGGGGCGGATAACCGGGGAGCTGTTTTTT.

In the case of this clonotype: One base away lies a much larger clone, so this may be a sequencing read error. The rearrangement links TRBV30 to TRBJ1-3, with D tentatively TRBD1 (5 bases). The CDR3 consists of 14 residues. Germline values: CDR1 GTSNPN, CDR2 SVGIG (reference sequence). The CDR3 DNA follows: TGTGCCTGGAGTCGAGGGGCGCGTGGATACACCATATATTTT. It specifies CAWSRGARGYTIYF.

This clonotype was counted ten times or more. This chain uses TRBV5-4 with TRBJ2-2; TRBD1 matches 11 bases. The V and J ends lost 5 bases and 3 bases, in that order; junction bases with no gene match: 6. CDR1 and CDR2 from the germline V gene are SGHNT and YYREEE (reference sequence). This CDR3 comprises 16 residues. For the CDR3, the DNA is TGTGCCAGCAGTTTCGGACAGGGGGCAGACACCGGGGAGCTGTTTTTT. It is translated as CASSFGQGADTGELFF.

The chain combines TRBV20-1 with TRBJ2-3; 8 bases map to TRBD1. CDR1 is DFQATT and CDR2 is SNEGSKA in the germline V gene (reference sequence). The length of the CDR3 is 14 residues. Trimming cost V 0 bases and J 11 bases; bases outside gene matches: 10. This CDR3 reads CSARDKQGVSEQYF. The CDR3 DNA sequence: TGCAGTGCTAGAGATAAACAGGGGGTCTCCGAGCAGTATTTT.

This clonotype was detected ten times or more. The chain combines TRBV12-3 or TRBV12-4 with TRBJ2-7; TRBD2 might be the D (5 bases). The CDR3 length is 12 residues. Trimming took off 5 bases at V and 9 bases at J, with 14 bases between the two ends. CDR3 sequence: CASSAAAGVQYF. DNA of the CDR3: TGTGCCAGCAGTGCCGCTGCGGGCGTGCAGTACTTC.

As for this clonotype: One junction end disagrees with the germline gene, perhaps due to a read error. The chain combines TRBV2 with TRBJ1-3; the match to TRBD1 covers 7 bases. Germline CDR1 reads SNHLY; CDR2 reads FYNNEI. The CDR3 has 14 amino acids. Here the CDR3 DNA reads TGTGCCAGCCGTGAAGGGGGCATAGGGAACACCATATATTTT. This translates into CASREGGIGNTIYF.

This clonotype has at least ten counts. This chain's CDR3 is CASSEARGYGYTF. Written as DNA, the CDR3 is TGTGCCAGCAGTGAAGCCCGGGGCTATGGCTACACCTTC. The chain carries TRBV6-1 and TRBJ1-2; D is undetermined. Germline V gene sequence: CDR1 MNHNS, CDR2 SASEGT. The CDR3 contains 13 residues. The germline V and J ends were trimmed by 0 bases and 4 bases, with 6 bases remaining between them.

At least ten counts were recorded for this clonotype. This chain uses TRBV7-2 with TRBJ2-3; 13 bases line up with TRBD2. The CDR3 sequence is 16 residues long. Trimming removed 5 bases from V and 14 bases from J; junction bases left unmatched: 16. From germline, CDR1 is SGHTA and CDR2 FQGNSA. Here the CDR3 reads CASSPRLAGGPQPRYF. The CDR3 nucleotides read TGTGCCAGCAGCCCGCGACTAGCGGGGGGACCCCAGCCTAGGTATTTT.

This clonotype was detected ten times or more. V and J are TRBV5-1 and TRBJ2-1; D gene ambiguous. The germline V and J ends were trimmed by 6 bases and 0 bases, with 13 bases remaining between them. The length of the CDR3 is 15 residues. Germline CDR1 SGHRS, CDR2 YFSETQ. As DNA, the CDR3 is TGCGCCAGCAAATTGATGGAGAGCTCCTACAATGAGCAGTTCTTC. Translation gives CASKLMESSYNEQFF. Full variable domain (missing parts from reference TRBV5-1 and TRBJ2-1): KAGVTQTPRYLIKTRGQQVTLSCSPISGHRSVSWYQQTPGQGLQFLFEYFSETQRNKGNFPGRFSGRQFSNSRSEMNVSTLELGDSALYLCASKLMESSYNEQFFGPGTRLTVL.

This clonotype was observed many times. This sequence joins TRBV5-8 and TRBJ2-1, with 11 bases lining up with TRBD2. Unmatched junction bases numbered 7, after V lost 5 bases and J lost 3 bases. CDR3 length equals 16 residues. CDR1 SGHTS and CDR2 YDEGEE come from the germline V gene. The CDR3 here is CASRPTSGAHYNEQFF. CDR3 sequence (DNA): TGTGCCAGCAGACCGACTAGCGGGGCACACTACAATGAGCAGTTCTTC.

This clonotype was seen at least ten times. V gene TRBV20-1 combines with J gene TRBJ2-1, with D tentatively TRBD1 or TRBD2 (6 bases each). This CDR3 has 14 residues. CDR1 and CDR2 from the germline V gene are DFQATT and SNEGSKA (reference sequence). The V end was cut by 6 bases, the J end by 6 bases, with 18 bases between. CDR3 residues: CSAPLGGSSNEQFF. The CDR3 DNA reads TGCAGTGCCCCACTCGGGGGCTCTTCCAATGAGCAGTTCTTC.

This clonotype was detected ten times or more. V gene TRBV7-3 combines with J gene TRBJ1-3; D not resolved. Trimming left V 5 bases short and J 4 bases short, with 15 bases between. The germline V gene has CDR1 SGHTA and CDR2 FQGTGA. The CDR3 contains 15 residues. This chain's CDR3 is CASSLAKGPGNTIYF. The CDR3 DNA sequence: TGTGCCAGCAGCCTCGCGAAAGGGCCCGGAAACACCATATATTTT.

Ten or more counts support this clonotype. This rearrangement joins TRBV15 to TRBJ1-5; the D gene is possibly TRBD1 (5 bases). Germline assignment: CDR1 LNHNV and CDR2 YYDKDF (reference sequence). The CDR3 totals 15 residues. Trimming took off 6 bases at V and 3 bases at J, with 15 bases between the two ends. The CDR3 sequence: CATSVSGGSNQPQHF. CDR3 bases: TGTGCCACCAGTGTCTCGGGGGGTTCCAATCAGCCCCAGCATTTT.

The chain carries TRBV30 and TRBJ1-6; 7 nucleotides line up with TRBD1. CDR3 length: 15 amino acids. In germline, CDR1 is GTSNPN, CDR2 SVGIG (reference sequence). V was clipped by 1 base and J by 7 bases; unmatched bases: 7. CDR3 amino acids: CAWSGGWDRNSPLHF. CDR3 sequence (DNA): TGTGCCTGGAGTGGTGGTTGGGACAGAAATTCACCCCTCCACTTT. Full variable domain (remainder filled in from reference TRBV30 and TRBJ1-6): SQTIHQWPATLVQPVGSPLSLECTVEGTSNPNLYWYRQAAGRGLQLLFYSVGIGQISSEVPQNLSASRPQDRQFILSSKKLLLSDSGFYLCAWSGGWDRNSPLHFGNGTRLTVT.

This clonotype was seen at least ten times. The J gene is TRBJ2-7, the V gene TRBV18; D perhaps matches TRBD1 (6 bases). Trimming removed 0 bases at V and 0 bases at J, with 9 bases between. The CDR3 runs 15 residues. Germline CDR1 is KGHSH and CDR2 is LQKENI. The CDR3 protein is CASSPPWDNSYEQYF. CDR3 nucleotide sequence: TGTGCCAGCTCACCACCGTGGGACAACTCCTACGAGCAGTACTTC. Full variable domain (remainder filled in from reference TRBV18 and TRBJ2-7): NAGVMQNPRHLVRRRGQEARLRCSPMKGHSHVYWYRQLPEEGLKFMVYLQKENIIDESGMPKERFSAEFPKEGPSILRIQQVVRGDSAAYFCASSPPWDNSYEQYFGPGTRLTVT.

This clonotype appeared many times. J is TRBJ2-7 and V is TRBV10-3; D ambiguous. This CDR3 comprises 11 residues. Germline V gene sequence: CDR1 ENHRY, CDR2 SYGVKD. V shed 3 bases and J shed 6 bases, with 6 bases lying between them. CDR3 DNA sequence: TGTGCCATCAGTGATTTAAGCGAGCAGTACTTC. It translates to CAISDLSEQYF.

Ten or more counts support this clonotype. V usage is TRBV10-2 and J usage is TRBJ2-5; D possibly corresponds to TRBD1 (7 bases). Germline V gene sequence: CDR1 WSHSY, CDR2 SAAADI. V gave up 6 bases and J gave up 5 bases, with 13 bases separating them. The CDR3 runs 13 residues. Written as DNA, the CDR3 is TGCGCCAGCAGGGAGGGGGCGGGGGAGACCCAGTACTTC. It is translated as CASREGAGETQYF.

This clonotype was seen at least ten times. The V and J genes are TRBV6-6 and TRBJ2-7, with TRBD1 matching over 8 bases. The CDR3 is made up of 16 amino acids. The V and J ends lost 2 bases and 5 bases, in that order; junction bases with no gene match: 11. CDR1 is MNHNY, CDR2 SVGAGI, per germline (reference sequence). The CDR3 bases are TGTGCCAGCAGTTACGGCAGGGGGCGAACGGCCCACGAGCAGTACTTC. It codes for CASSYGRGRTAHEQYF.

In the case of this clonotype: This may come from a read error, since a much larger clone is one base off. V gene TRBV6-5 combines with J gene TRBJ1-3, with D perhaps matching TRBD1 (6 bases). Germline CDR1 and CDR2: MNHEY and SVGAGI. The CDR3 is made up of 15 amino acids. Here the CDR3 reads CASSHSTGTGNTIYF. In DNA, the CDR3 is TGTGCCAGCAGTCACTCCACAGGGACTGGAAACACCATATATTTT.

With regard to this clonotype: With a much larger clone just one base away, this may be a read error. The rearrangement joins TRBV11-2 to TRBJ2-7; D may be TRBD2 (5 bases). V was pared by 2 bases and J by 7 bases, with 12 bases between. Germline-derived CDR1 and CDR2 are SGHAT and FQNNGV. The CDR3 contains 13 residues. The CDR3 loop is CASSLYGKGEQYF. In DNA, the CDR3 is TGTGCCAGCAGCTTATACGGGAAGGGTGAGCAGTACTTC.